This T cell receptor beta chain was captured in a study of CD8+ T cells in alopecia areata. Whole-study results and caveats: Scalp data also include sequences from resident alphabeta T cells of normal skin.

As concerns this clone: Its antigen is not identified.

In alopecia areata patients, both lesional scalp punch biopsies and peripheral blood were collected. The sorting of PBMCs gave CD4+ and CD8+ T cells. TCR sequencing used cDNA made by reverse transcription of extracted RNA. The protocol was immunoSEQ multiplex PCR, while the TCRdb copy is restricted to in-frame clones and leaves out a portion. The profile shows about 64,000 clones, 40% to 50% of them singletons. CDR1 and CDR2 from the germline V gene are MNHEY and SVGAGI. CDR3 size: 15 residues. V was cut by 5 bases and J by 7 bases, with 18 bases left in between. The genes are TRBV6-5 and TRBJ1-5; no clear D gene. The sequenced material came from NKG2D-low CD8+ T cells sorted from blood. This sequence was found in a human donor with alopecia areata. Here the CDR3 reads CASSPSPWQAQPQHF. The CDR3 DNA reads TGTGCCAGCAGTCCATCCCCCTGGCAGGCCCAGCCCCAGCATTTT.